A single sample is the source of the 27 T cell receptor beta chains below, sequenced in a study of prognosis after radiotherapy for stage I lung cancer. From genomic DNA, TCR beta CDR3 was amplified by two-round multiplex PCR. The authors ran first-round PCR with primers specific to each TRBV and TRBJ gene. MiXCR, applied by TCRdb to the multiplex PCR reads, yields one record per CDR3 protein. The data contain around 19,000 distinct CDR3 sequences, around 50% of them singletons. Sequenced material: PBMCs, taken before or after stereotactic body radiation therapy (not recorded which). The receptor source for this set is a donor over 45 with non-small cell lung cancer.

This clonotype was seen ten or more times. The V call is TRBV29-1, the J call TRBJ2-7; 8 nucleotides align to TRBD1. Trimming cost V 8 bases and J 6 bases; bases outside gene matches: 6. Germline CDR1 SQVTM, CDR2 ANQGSEA. CDR3 length: 11 amino acids. The CDR3, as DNA: TGCAGCTCCGTACAGGGGGTCGAGCAGTACTTC. This sequence encodes CSSVQGVEQYF.

The rearrangement links TRBV6-2 or TRBV6-3 to TRBJ2-1; D is perhaps TRBD2 (5 bases). This CDR3 region has 15 residues. V dropped 5 bases and J dropped 0 bases, with 11 bases sitting between them. Per the germline V gene, CDR1 is MNHEY and CDR2 is SVGEGT. The CDR3 DNA follows: TGTGCCAGCAGTCCCGAGCGGAGCTCCTACAATGAGCAGTTCTTC. Translated, it gives CASSPERSSYNEQFF.

CDR3 loop: CASSSSPQTSVVEQFF. The CDR3 DNA reads as TGTGCCAGCAGTTCCAGCCCTCAAACTAGCGTGGTTGAGCAGTTCTTC. The chain employs TRBV6-2 or TRBV6-3 and TRBJ2-1; TRBD2 matches 7 bases. This CDR3 spans 16 amino acids. V lost 4 bases, J lost 9 bases, and 15 bases stayed unmatched. Germline lookup yields CDR1 MNHEY and CDR2 SVGEGT.

This sequence joins TRBV11-3 and TRBJ2-1; TRBD1 matches at 9 bases. Germline V gene sequence: CDR1 SGHNT, CDR2 YENEEA. The CDR3 contains 18 residues. Unmatched junction bases numbered 10, after V lost 0 bases and J lost 4 bases. The CDR3 protein is CASSLEQGAGGLYNEQFF. DNA of the CDR3: TGTGCCAGCAGCTTAGAACAGGGGGCTGGGGGACTTTACAATGAGCAGTTCTTC.

The chain is built from TRBV19 and TRBJ2-2; 14 nucleotides line up with TRBD2. J gave up 5 bases and V 4 bases, and 3 bases lay outside the gene matches. There are 16 residues in the CDR3. Germline CDR1 LNHDA, CDR2 SQIVND (reference sequence). The CDR3 protein is CASSRTSGGYTGELFF. As DNA, the CDR3 is TGTGCCAGTAGTAGGACTAGCGGGGGGTATACCGGGGAGCTGTTTTTT.

The chain recombines TRBV11-1 with TRBJ2-7, with 7 bases aligning to TRBD2. Germline CDR1 is SGHAT and CDR2 is FQDESV (reference sequence). The CDR3 runs to 14 residues. The ends lost 3 bases at V and 7 bases at J; junction bases unmatched: 9. The CDR3 loop reads CASSLFIGEGEQYF. CDR3 nucleotide sequence: TGTGCCAGCAGCTTGTTCATCGGGGAGGGAGAGCAGTACTTC.

The rearrangement links TRBV12-3 or TRBV12-4 to TRBJ1-2; possible D gene TRBD1, 5 bases. The germline V and J ends were trimmed by 8 bases and 0 bases, with 7 bases remaining between them. CDR3 length: 12 amino acids. DNA of the CDR3: TGTGCCAGCGAGGGGCCTAACTATGGCTACACCTTC. Translating gives CASEGPNYGYTF.

This clonotype occurred a few times. A read error is likely here: a far larger clone is one base away. The CDR3: CASISGRIYGYTF. The CDR3 DNA follows: TGTGCCAGCATTTCTGGACGTATCTATGGCTACACCTTC. The gene calls are TRBV6-1 and TRBJ1-2; D not certain. Germline CDR1 reads MNHNS; CDR2 reads SASEGT. Deletions cut 7 bases from V and 4 bases from J, with 13 bases between. The CDR3 covers 13 residues.

This clonotype was detected ten times or more. This chain links TRBV3-1 with TRBJ2-1; 8 bases fit TRBD2. Per germline, CDR1 LGHDT and CDR2 YNNKEL (reference sequence). This CDR3 spans 17 amino acids. With 1 base clipped from V and 10 bases from J, the junction kept 15 bases outside the gene matches. This CDR3 reads CASSQGASGTSLREQFF. In DNA form, the CDR3 reads TGTGCCAGCAGCCAAGGGGCTTCCGGGACTAGTCTTCGGGAGCAGTTCTTC.

This clonotype came up many times. This sequence joins TRBV3-1 and TRBJ2-6, with TRBD1 identical over 9 bases. V was pared by 2 bases and J by 2 bases, with 7 bases of the junction left unmatched. CDR3 length equals 18 residues. From germline, CDR1 is LGHDT and CDR2 YNNKEL (reference sequence). The CDR3 sequence is CASSQIGTGSPGANVLTF. CDR3 sequence (DNA): TGTGCCAGCAGCCAAATAGGGACAGGGAGCCCTGGGGCCAACGTCCTGACTTTC.

This clonotype was seen many times. V and J are TRBV9 and TRBJ1-1; maybe TRBD1 (5 bases). The CDR3 has 14 residues. Looked up from germline, CDR1 is SGDLS and CDR2 is YYNGEE. V shed 2 bases and J shed 5 bases, with 13 bases lying between them. CDR3 DNA: TGTGCCAGCAGCGTGGACCTTGGGGCAACTGAAGCTTTCTTT. Translation: CASSVDLGATEAFF.

This clonotype was observed at least ten times. V gene TRBV27 combines with J gene TRBJ2-3; D is possibly TRBD2 (7 bases). The V gene lost 5 bases and the J gene lost 4 bases, with 16 bases spanning the gap. The germline CDR1 and CDR2 sequences are MNHEY and SMNVEV (reference sequence). The CDR3 length is 15 residues. The CDR3 loop is CASSEHAGAPDTQYF. CDR3 DNA sequence: TGTGCCAGCAGTGAGCATGCGGGGGCCCCAGATACGCAGTATTTT.

The genes are TRBV7-2 and TRBJ2-3, with a weak D call TRBD2 (6 bases). Trimming took off 1 base at V and 4 bases at J, with 12 bases between the two ends. This CDR3 contains 15 residues. Per germline, CDR1 SGHTA and CDR2 FQGNSA. The CDR3 loop is CASSLGEVIPDTQYF. The CDR3 DNA follows: TGTGCCAGCAGCTTAGGGGAGGTGATACCAGATACGCAGTATTTT.

The chain couples TRBV3-1 to TRBJ1-5; D is unresolved. The CDR3 sequence is 13 residues long. CDR1 LGHDT and CDR2 YNNKEL come from the germline V gene (reference sequence). The ends were cut back, 0 bases at V and 6 bases at J, with 6 bases in the middle. Here the CDR3 DNA reads TGTGCCAGCAGCCAAGATAGGGCTCAGCCCCAGCATTTT. It encodes CASSQDRAQPQHF.

This clonotype was recorded at least ten times. This chain connects TRBV28 to TRBJ1-4, with D hard to call. The V end was cut by 7 bases, the J end by 3 bases, with 15 bases between. CDR1 and CDR2 from the germline V gene are MDHEN and SYDVKM. This CDR3 comprises 15 residues. CDR3 sequence reads: CASTSPREANEKLFF. CDR3 in DNA: TGTGCCAGCACCTCCCCCCGGGAAGCTAATGAAAAACTGTTTTTT.

On this clonotype itself: A read error may explain this, as a much larger clone is one base away. V and J are TRBV20-1 and TRBJ2-1, with TRBD2 matching 11 bases. The CDR3 covers 15 residues. CDR1 and CDR2 (germline): DFQATT, SNEGSKA (reference sequence). CDR3: CSARGSGRVTGQQLF. The CDR3 DNA sequence: TGCAGTGCTAGAGGTAGCGGGAGGGTTACCGGTCAGCAGCTCTTC.

Comments on this clonotype: It may be a read error: a sequence one base away is much more abundant. The chain links TRBV28 to TRBJ2-5, with a weak D call TRBD1 (6 bases). With 7 bases removed from V and 4 bases from J, the gap between germline ends came to 13 bases. CDR3 length: 13 residues. Germline values: CDR1 MDHEN, CDR2 SYDVKM. CDR3 residues: CASIFRDIETQYF. CDR3 in DNA: TGTGCCAGCATTTTTAGGGACATAGAGACCCAGTACTTC.

This rearrangement joins TRBV11-2 to TRBJ1-1; a possible D gene is TRBD1 (5 bases). Trimming took 2 bases from V and 2 from J, leaving 6 bases between them. The CDR3 is 13 amino acids. Germline V CDR1 and CDR2: SGHAT, FQNNGV. The CDR3 DNA is TGTGCCAGCAGCTTAAGGGGAAACACTGAAGCTTTCTTT. Translating gives CASSLRGNTEAFF.

The V gene is TRBV30, the J gene TRBJ1-3, with D perhaps matching TRBD1 (6 bases). V dropped 1 base and J dropped 10 bases, with 17 bases sitting between them. Germline V gene data show CDR1 as GTSNPN and CDR2 as SVGIG (reference sequence). This CDR3 comprises 14 residues. CDR3 amino acids: CAWSGGGSVNTIYF. DNA of the CDR3: TGTGCCTGGAGTGGCGGGGGCTCTGTAAATACCATATATTTT.

This clonotype was observed many times. V is TRBV19 and J is TRBJ1-5; no definite D call. CDR1 is LNHDA, CDR2 SQIVND, per germline (reference sequence). V lost 6 bases to trimming and J lost 4 bases, with 16 bases between them. The CDR3 covers 15 residues. CDR3: CASRPPGAHNQPQHF. The CDR3 DNA reads TGTGCCAGTAGGCCCCCGGGAGCCCATAATCAGCCCCAGCATTTT.

The rearrangement uses TRBV19 and TRBJ1-1; 8 bases match TRBD1. CDR1 and CDR2 from the germline V gene are LNHDA and SQIVND (reference sequence). The CDR3 sequence is 14 residues long. The ends lost 8 bases at V and 7 bases at J; junction bases unmatched: 12. DNA of the CDR3: TGTGCCAGTGGGCAGGGACAGGAGGGTGGTGAAGCTTTCTTT. Encoded protein: CASGQGQEGGEAFF.

V usage is TRBV27 and J usage is TRBJ2-5, with 9 bases identical to TRBD1. Germline lookup yields CDR1 MNHEY and CDR2 SMNVEV (reference sequence). Germline trimming cut 5 bases from V and 5 bases from J; bases unmatched to any gene: 9. This CDR3 comprises 15 residues. The CDR3 protein is CASSLGQGRRETQYF. CDR3 sequence (DNA): TGTGCCAGCAGTCTGGGACAGGGAAGGCGTGAGACCCAGTACTTC.

The V gene is TRBV6-5, the J gene TRBJ2-1; 9 bases match TRBD2. Germline trimming cut 9 bases from V and 4 bases from J; bases unmatched to any gene: 10. Germline V gene data show CDR1 as MNHEY and CDR2 as SVGAGI. There are 15 residues in the CDR3. The CDR3 is CARSRTSETYNEQFF. The CDR3 DNA follows: TGTGCCAGAAGCCGGACTAGCGAGACATACAATGAGCAGTTCTTC.

By share, this clonotype counts as medium-sized (0.01 to 0.1%). The chain employs TRBV14 and TRBJ1-5; D gene unclear. This CDR3 has 20 amino acids. Germline CDR1 SGHDN, CDR2 FVKESK. Trimming removed 2 bases at V and 1 base at J, with 24 bases between. CDR3 protein: CASSQPAAYSLRRSNQPQHF. The CDR3 DNA reads TGTGCCAGCAGCCAACCCGCGGCTTACTCCCTCAGAAGGAGCAATCAGCCCCAGCATTTT. The full variable domain, in which reference TRBV14 and TRBJ1-5 provide the parts outside the CDR3, is EAGVTQFPSHSVIEKGQTVTLRCDPISGHDNLYWYRRVMGKEIKFLLHFVKESKQDESGMPNNRFLAERTGGTYSTLKVQPAELEDSGVYFCASSQPAAYSLRRSNQPQHFGDGTRLSIL.

Worth noting for this clonotype: A far larger clone is just one base off, so this is likely a read error. The gene calls are TRBV7-4 and TRBJ2-1; the D is unclear. Germline V gene sequence: CDR1 SGHVT, CDR2 SQSDAQ. V shed 5 bases and J shed 6 bases, with 11 bases lying between them. This CDR3 comprises 13 residues. The CDR3 nucleotides read TGTGCCAGCAGCGAGGTAGCAGTCAATGAGCAGTTCTTC. Protein: CASSEVAVNEQFF.

This clonotype was counted at least ten times. V usage is TRBV20-1 and J usage is TRBJ2-7; D remains unclear. The CDR3 extends over 11 amino acids. Germline loops: CDR1 DFQATT, CDR2 SNEGSKA (reference sequence). Trimming shortened V by 6 bases and J by 9 bases, and 15 bases separated the two germline ends. CDR3 loop: CSATSPPGQYF. The CDR3 DNA follows: TGCAGTGCGACCTCTCCCCCCGGGCAGTACTTC.

This clonotype came up many times. The V and J genes are TRBV18 and TRBJ1-5, with D perhaps matching TRBD1 (6 bases). The CDR3 totals 17 residues. The V and J ends lost 1 base and 3 bases respectively, with 16 bases between them. Looked up from germline, CDR1 is KGHSH and CDR2 is LQKENI. In nucleotides, the CDR3 is TGTGCCAGCTCACCACAAGCTTTACAGGGACCCAATCAGCCCCAGCATTTT. This codes for CASSPQALQGPNQPQHF.